The entry below describes one TCR beta chain. What it binds is not known. The Oncomine TCR Beta short-read assay generated sequence data from the DNA of cultured CD4+ T cells. TCRdb itself ran the PCR reads through MiXCR, one entry per CDR3 protein. The table includes 9,500 to 15,000 distinct CDR3 sequences, about 30% detected once. V was clipped by 4 bases and J by 6 bases; unmatched bases: 9. CDR3 length equals 15 residues. Looked up from germline, CDR1 is SGHNT and CDR2 is YYREEE (reference sequence). The data are from a study of vaccination and CD4 T cells after COVID-19. The treatment was: approximately 10-day PBMC culture with coronavirus spike peptide pools or control peptides (ViraFEST assay).

The chain links TRBV5-4 to TRBJ2-1, with TRBD2 matching over 8 bases. Sequenced here: CD4+ T cells from blood, cultured in vitro, sampled after SARS-CoV-2 vaccination. This receptor was identified in a human donor who had recovered from COVID-19. The CDR3 sequence is CASSGTRSPTNEQFF. The CDR3 nucleotides read TGTGCCAGCAGCGGGACTAGGAGTCCTACCAATGAGCAGTTCTTC.